The sequence of this TCR beta chain was determined in a study of monozygotic twins with inflammatory bowel disease. The CDR3 is made up of 14 amino acids. Per the germline V gene, CDR1 is SGDLS and CDR2 is YYNGEE. Total RNA, at approximately 3,800 ng, went into every TCR library. Reprocessing the 5' RACE reads, TCRdb reports a single entry for every CDR3 protein and omits DNA. The record lists around 140,000 distinct CDR3 sequences, of which the ten most abundant hold 2.4%. The rearrangement uses TRBV9 and TRBJ2-1. The specimen sequenced was blood. This TCR was sampled from a human donor with ulcerative colitis or Crohn's disease, or a healthy co-twin of an affected twin (not recorded which). The CDR3 region is CASSVGSVIREQFF. Full variable domain (remainder filled in from reference TRBV9 and TRBJ2-1): DSGVTQTPKHLITATGQRVTLRCSPRSGDLSVYWYQQSLDQGLQFLIQYYNGEERAKGNILERFSAQQFPDLHSELNLSSLELGDSALYFCASSVGSVIREQFFGPGTRLTVL.